The rows below give T cell receptor beta chains drawn from one sample of a study of identifying expanded T cells in peripheral blood. The data were produced by immunoSEQ multiplex PCR, yet TCRdb's version contains in-frame clones alone and is incomplete. This sample yields about 90,000 clones, of which roughly 90% are seen a single time; around 6% belongs to the top ten. The sample consisted of blood. All receptors derive from a person aged 18 to 75 in good health. CDR3s leave out the opening cysteine and the closing phenylalanine or tryptophan. A D gene is named only where the DNA matches it firmly.

j_gene: TRBJ1-6; v_gene: TRBV5-1; d_gene: TRBD1; CDR3aa: ASSLTGGKNSPLH
j_gene: TRBJ1-2; v_gene: TRBV9; d_gene: -; CDR3aa: ASSGRTVTGYT
j_gene: TRBJ1-2; v_gene: TRBV6-5; d_gene: TRBD1; CDR3aa: ASSPRQGGIYGYT
j_gene: TRBJ1-2; v_gene: TRBV5-5; d_gene: TRBD1; CDR3aa: ASSLAPNLGQGGGYT
j_gene: TRBJ2-7; v_gene: TRBV6-6; d_gene: -; CDR3aa: ASSYSRAGYEQY
j_gene: TRBJ2-1; v_gene: TRBV10-1; d_gene: -; CDR3aa: ASSGPRGSEQF
j_gene: TRBJ1-1; v_gene: TRBV6-1; d_gene: -; CDR3aa: ASTEGPQSEAF
j_gene: TRBJ1-1; v_gene: TRBV7-9; d_gene: -; CDR3aa: ASSFSEVNTEAF
j_gene: TRBJ2-1; v_gene: TRBV9; d_gene: TRBD2; CDR3aa: ASSILGSSGSRNEQF
j_gene: TRBJ1-4; v_gene: TRBV19; d_gene: -; CDR3aa: ASRGTADMKEKLF
j_gene: TRBJ1-4; v_gene: TRBV18; d_gene: TRBD1; CDR3aa: ASSPQNTGVTNEKLF
j_gene: TRBJ1-1; v_gene: TRBV6-1; d_gene: -; CDR3aa: ASSYGSEAF
j_gene: TRBJ2-1; v_gene: TRBV9; d_gene: TRBD2; CDR3aa: ASSVSGLAGPNSYNEQF
j_gene: TRBJ1-1; v_gene: TRBV11-2; d_gene: -; CDR3aa: ASSPYRESVTEAF
j_gene: TRBJ2-6; v_gene: TRBV14; d_gene: -; CDR3aa: ASSQDVGRGANVLT
j_gene: TRBJ2-1; v_gene: TRBV5-6; d_gene: TRBD2; CDR3aa: ASSLSSGLYNEQF
j_gene: TRBJ2-4; v_gene: TRBV6-1; d_gene: TRBD2; CDR3aa: ASSVGGRAKNIQY
j_gene: TRBJ1-5; v_gene: TRBV5-6; d_gene: TRBD1; CDR3aa: ASSLSGQGGNQPQH
j_gene: TRBJ2-3; v_gene: TRBV5-5; d_gene: -; CDR3aa: ASSFHPGRTDTQY
j_gene: TRBJ2-1; v_gene: TRBV4-1; d_gene: TRBD2; CDR3aa: ASSPQPGLAEHNEQF
j_gene: TRBJ2-7; v_gene: TRBV20-1; d_gene: -; CDR3aa: SARTSYEQY
j_gene: TRBJ2-3; v_gene: TRBV7-6; d_gene: TRBD2; CDR3aa: ASSPGLAGGTDTQY
j_gene: TRBJ1-2; v_gene: TRBV29-1; d_gene: TRBD1; CDR3aa: SVIQGDHYGYT
j_gene: TRBJ1-3; v_gene: TRBV6-5; d_gene: -; CDR3aa: ASRYGTTGNTIY
j_gene: TRBJ1-2; v_gene: TRBV6-4; d_gene: TRBD1; CDR3aa: ASSYSGTGISGYT
j_gene: TRBJ2-7; v_gene: TRBV5-4; d_gene: TRBD1; CDR3aa: ASQAGDRGVLY
j_gene: TRBJ2-3; v_gene: TRBV5-1; d_gene: -; CDR3aa: ASSLAARTSTDTQY
j_gene: TRBJ2-6; v_gene: TRBV19; d_gene: -; CDR3aa: ASSLGVSGANVLT
j_gene: TRBJ2-5; v_gene: TRBV29-1; d_gene: -; CDR3aa: SAGDAYQETQY
j_gene: TRBJ1-2; v_gene: TRBV5-5; d_gene: -; CDR3aa: ASSTFGQSLNYGYT
j_gene: TRBJ2-7; v_gene: TRBV19; d_gene: -; CDR3aa: ASSIGGGNYEQY
j_gene: TRBJ1-2; v_gene: TRBV2; d_gene: -; CDR3aa: ASSLDRTYGYT
j_gene: TRBJ2-6; v_gene: TRBV5-1; d_gene: -; CDR3aa: ASSLYGNSGANVLT
j_gene: TRBJ2-1; v_gene: TRBV18; d_gene: -; CDR3aa: ASSPTGPSYNEQF
j_gene: TRBJ1-4; v_gene: TRBV11-3; d_gene: TRBD1; CDR3aa: ASSSAGTGGEKLF
j_gene: TRBJ2-7; v_gene: TRBV4-1; d_gene: -; CDR3aa: ASSQGGAGIGEQY
j_gene: TRBJ2-2; v_gene: TRBV11-1; d_gene: -; CDR3aa: ASSLGGRGPVGELF
j_gene: TRBJ2-7; v_gene: TRBV5-5; d_gene: TRBD2; CDR3aa: ASSPGTSTYEQY
j_gene: TRBJ1-3; v_gene: TRBV9; d_gene: -; CDR3aa: ASSLPRAEKAYSGNTIY
j_gene: TRBJ2-1; v_gene: TRBV7-2; d_gene: -; CDR3aa: ASSAGGEQF
j_gene: TRBJ2-1; v_gene: TRBV5-1; d_gene: -; CDR3aa: ASSRAAGGNEQF
j_gene: TRBJ2-3; v_gene: TRBV5-4; d_gene: -; CDR3aa: ASSLIAGRAGSTDTQY
j_gene: TRBJ1-1; v_gene: TRBV29-1; d_gene: TRBD1; CDR3aa: SAKVGTGGSEAF
j_gene: TRBJ2-5; v_gene: TRBV7-9; d_gene: TRBD1; CDR3aa: ASSRRPGQGPETQY
j_gene: TRBJ1-4; v_gene: TRBV5-1; d_gene: -; CDR3aa: ASSATGPPNEKLF
j_gene: TRBJ2-7; v_gene: TRBV4-2; d_gene: TRBD2; CDR3aa: ASSHNPSGALEQY
j_gene: TRBJ1-2; v_gene: TRBV29-1; d_gene: TRBD1; CDR3aa: SDRGVYGYT
j_gene: TRBJ2-7; v_gene: TRBV10-3; d_gene: -; CDR3aa: AISALTFSYEQY
j_gene: TRBJ1-3; v_gene: TRBV7-9; d_gene: -; CDR3aa: ASSMGDNPGNTIY
j_gene: TRBJ2-5; v_gene: TRBV7-9; d_gene: -; CDR3aa: ASSLVGDQY
j_gene: TRBJ1-2; v_gene: TRBV6-1; d_gene: -; CDR3aa: ASSEVEDGGYT
j_gene: TRBJ2-4; v_gene: TRBV5-6; d_gene: TRBD1; CDR3aa: ASSLVGQVDLKNIQY
j_gene: TRBJ1-4; v_gene: TRBV2; d_gene: -; CDR3aa: ASSEAGAVREKLF